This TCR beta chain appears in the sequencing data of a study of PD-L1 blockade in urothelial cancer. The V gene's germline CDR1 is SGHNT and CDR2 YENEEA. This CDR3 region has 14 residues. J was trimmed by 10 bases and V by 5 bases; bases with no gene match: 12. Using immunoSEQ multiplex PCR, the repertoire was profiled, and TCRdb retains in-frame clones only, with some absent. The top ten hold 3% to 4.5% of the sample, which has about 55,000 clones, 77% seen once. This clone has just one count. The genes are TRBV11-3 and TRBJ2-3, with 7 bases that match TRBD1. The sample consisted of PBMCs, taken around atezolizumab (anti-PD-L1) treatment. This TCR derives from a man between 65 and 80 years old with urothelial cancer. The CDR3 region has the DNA TGTGCCAGCAGCATCAGACAGGGTGGGAATCCGCAGTATTTT. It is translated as CASSIRQGGNPQYF.